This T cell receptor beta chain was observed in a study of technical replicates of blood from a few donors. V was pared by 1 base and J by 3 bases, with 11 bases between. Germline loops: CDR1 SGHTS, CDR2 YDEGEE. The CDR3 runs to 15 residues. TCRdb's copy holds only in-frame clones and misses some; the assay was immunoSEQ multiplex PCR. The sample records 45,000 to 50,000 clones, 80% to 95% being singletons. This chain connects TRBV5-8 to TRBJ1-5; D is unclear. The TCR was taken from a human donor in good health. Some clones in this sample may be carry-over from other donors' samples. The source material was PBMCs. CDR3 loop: CASSLTQRLNQPQHF. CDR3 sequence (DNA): TGTGCCAGCAGCTTGACCCAAAGACTCAATCAGCCCCAGCATTTT.